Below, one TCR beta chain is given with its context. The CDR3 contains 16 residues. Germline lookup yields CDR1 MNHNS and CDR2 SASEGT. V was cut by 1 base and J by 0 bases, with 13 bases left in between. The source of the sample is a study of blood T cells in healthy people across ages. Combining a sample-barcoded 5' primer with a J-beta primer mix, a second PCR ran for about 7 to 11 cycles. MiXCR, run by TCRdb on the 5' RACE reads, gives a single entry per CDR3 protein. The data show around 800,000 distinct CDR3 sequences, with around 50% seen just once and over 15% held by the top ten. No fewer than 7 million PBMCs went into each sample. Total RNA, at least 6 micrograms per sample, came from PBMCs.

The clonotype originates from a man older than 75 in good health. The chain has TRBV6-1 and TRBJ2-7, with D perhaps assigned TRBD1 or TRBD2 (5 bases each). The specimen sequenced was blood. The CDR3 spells CASSEDPGRFSYEQYF. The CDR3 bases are TGTGCCAGCAGTGAAGACCCGGGGCGATTCTCCTACGAGCAGTACTTC.